A single sample is the source of the 24 T cell receptor beta chains below, sequenced in a study of blood T cells in healthy people across ages. A sample-barcoded 5' primer and a J-beta primer mix were used in a second PCR of about 7 to 12 cycles. TCRdb re-called the 5' RACE reads with MiXCR, one entry per CDR3 protein. The sample includes roughly 700,000 distinct CDR3 sequences, roughly 49% of them seen just once. What was sequenced was blood. Receptors originate from a woman aged 55 to 70 in good health.

This clonotype was seen only a few times. This chain joins TRBV7-2 and TRBJ2-5; 8 bases agree with TRBD2. Germline lookup yields CDR1 SGHTA and CDR2 FQGNSA. The CDR3 contains 14 residues. V lost 7 bases to trimming and J lost 4 bases; unmatched junction nucleotides: 8. The DNA of the CDR3 is TGTGCCAGCAAGAAGGGGAGCGGGAGAGAGACCCAGTACTTC. Translation gives CASKKGSGRETQYF.

This chain links TRBV6-5 with TRBJ1-2, with 7 bases aligning to TRBD1. CDR1 and CDR2 (germline): MNHEY, SVGAGI. The CDR3 extends over 16 amino acids. With 6 bases clipped from V and 1 base from J, the junction kept 11 bases outside the gene matches. The CDR3 loop reads CASSPQTGALNYGYTF. The CDR3 DNA reads as TGTGCCAGCAGCCCCCAAACAGGGGCCCTTAACTATGGCTACACCTTC.

This clonotype has a handful of counts. The rearrangement uses TRBV4-3 and TRBJ1-5; D unresolved. From germline, CDR1 is LGHNA and CDR2 YSLEER. CDR3 length: 15 residues. V was shortened by 0 bases and J by 5 bases, with 11 bases between the two germline ends. CDR3 sequence (DNA): TGCGCCAGCAGCCAAGATACCGGGTACGATCAGCCCCAGCATTTT. This encodes CASSQDTGYDQPQHF.

CDR3 protein: CASRSDGSGRVWTGELFF. The DNA of the CDR3 is TGTGCCAGCAGATCCGACGGTAGCGGGAGGGTGTGGACCGGGGAGCTGTTTTTT. The chain couples TRBV12-3 or TRBV12-4 to TRBJ2-2; TRBD2 matches at 11 bases. V shed 6 bases and J 5 bases; nucleotides not matched to a gene: 14. This CDR3 comprises 18 residues.

This CDR3 is CASSLPLAGGRHEQFF. The CDR3 DNA reads TGTGCCAGCAGTTTACCACTAGCGGGAGGGCGCCATGAGCAGTTCTTC. The chain joins TRBV12-3 or TRBV12-4 to TRBJ2-1; 13 bases align to TRBD2. The CDR3 totals 16 residues. Trimming took 2 bases from V and 8 from J; bases not matched to a gene: 6.

V is TRBV20-1 and J is TRBJ1-3; D uncertain. With 1 base removed from V and 0 bases from J, the gap between germline ends came to 13 bases. The germline V gene has CDR1 DFQATT and CDR2 SNEGSKA (reference sequence). The CDR3 has 16 amino acids. The CDR3: CSARAGGSASGNTIYF. For the CDR3, the DNA is TGCAGTGCTAGAGCAGGTGGTTCGGCCTCTGGAAACACCATATATTTT.

This clonotype was seen a handful of times. This chain joins TRBV29-1 and TRBJ1-1; no clear D. Trimming took off 2 bases at V and 1 base at J, with 2 bases between the two ends. Germline V CDR1 and CDR2: SQVTM, ANQGSEA. The CDR3 runs 11 residues. CDR3 protein: CSVERNTEAFF. The CDR3 region has the DNA TGCAGCGTTGAAAGGAACACTGAAGCTTTCTTT. Variable domain in full (rest from reference TRBV29-1 and TRBJ1-1): SAVISQKPSRDICQRGTSLTIQCQVDSQVTMMFWYRQQPGQSLTLIATANQGSEATYESGFVIDKFPISRPNLTFSTLTVSNMSPEDSSIYLCSVERNTEAFFGQGTRLTVV.

In its sample, this clonotype was seen a few times. Here the CDR3 reads CASSLVGGIAETQYF. DNA for the CDR3: TGTGCCAGCAGTTTGGTGGGGGGAATTGCAGAGACCCAGTACTTC. The rearrangement uses TRBV12-3 or TRBV12-4 and TRBJ2-5; maybe TRBD2 (6 bases). The CDR3 has 15 residues. The germline V and J ends were trimmed by 3 bases and 4 bases, with 15 bases remaining between them.

CDR3 amino acids: CASRQTAGNEKLFF. CDR3 DNA sequence: TGCGCCAGCAGACAGACCGCCGGTAATGAAAAACTGTTTTTT. V gene TRBV5-1 combines with J gene TRBJ1-4; D not certain. This CDR3 has 14 residues. Between the trimmed V and J ends, which lost 5 bases and 4 bases, there was a span of 12 bases. Germline V gene lookup returns CDR1 SGHRS and CDR2 YFSETQ.

A note on this clonotype: One base away lies a much larger clone, so this may be a sequencing read error. This chain uses TRBV3-1 with TRBJ1-2; TRBD1 aligns across 7 bases. The V segment lost 2 bases and the J segment 6 bases; nucleotides outside the gene matches: 6. The germline CDR1 and CDR2 sequences are LGHDT and YNNKEL (reference sequence). The CDR3 is made up of 14 amino acids. The DNA for the CDR3 is TGTGCCAGCAGCCAACTACAGGGGACAGATGGCTACACCTTC. This codes for CASSQLQGTDGYTF.

In DNA form, the CDR3 reads TGCAGTGCGAGCCGGACAGTTTATAATTCACCCCTCCACTTT. Its translation is CSASRTVYNSPLHF. The J gene is TRBJ1-6, the V gene TRBV20-1; possibly TRBD1 for D (6 bases). Deletions cut 6 bases from V and 4 bases from J, with 13 bases between. The CDR3 has 14 amino acids. In germline, CDR1 is DFQATT, CDR2 SNEGSKA (reference sequence).

The chain uses TRBV5-1 and TRBJ2-2, with D possibly being TRBD1 or TRBD2 (5 bases each). Germline CDR1 and CDR2: SGHRS and YFSETQ. CDR3 length: 15 residues. V dropped 0 bases and J dropped 5 bases, with 11 bases sitting between them. The CDR3 here is CASSLGAGSTGELFF. CDR3 in DNA: TGCGCCAGCAGCTTGGGGGCAGGGAGTACCGGGGAGCTGTTTTTT.

The chain couples TRBV4-3 to TRBJ2-7; 9 positions match TRBD2. Germline CDR1 is LGHNA and CDR2 is YSLEER. V trimming: 0 bases; J trimming: 3 bases; junction bases outside the gene matches: 3. This CDR3 is built from 15 residues. DNA for the CDR3: TGCGCCAGCAGCCAAGAAGCAGCGGGAGGCTACGAGCAGTACTTC. Amino acids: CASSQEAAGGYEQYF.

The chain combines TRBV5-1 with TRBJ1-2, with a tentative D call TRBD1 (5 bases). This CDR3 has 16 amino acids. Deletions cut 4 bases from V and 8 bases from J, with 24 bases between. CDR1 SGHRS and CDR2 YFSETQ come from the germline V gene. The CDR3: CASSREFAGKSEGYTF. CDR3 bases: TGCGCCAGCAGCCGGGAGTTCGCAGGGAAGTCTGAAGGCTACACCTTC. Supplemented by reference TRBV5-1 and TRBJ1-2, the full variable domain reads KAGVTQTPRYLIKTRGQQVTLSCSPISGHRSVSWYQQTPGQGLQFLFEYFSETQRNKGNFPGRFSGRQFSNSRSEMNVSTLELGDSALYLCASSREFAGKSEGYTFGSGTRLTVV.

The chain couples TRBV20-1 to TRBJ1-5; D might be TRBD1 (6 bases). The CDR3 is 15 amino acids. Trimming shortened V by 6 bases and J by 3 bases, and 18 bases separated the two germline ends. In germline, CDR1 is DFQATT, CDR2 SNEGSKA (reference sequence). The CDR3 DNA sequence: TGCAGTGCAGGGGACACCGGGAGACCCAATCAGCCCCAGCATTTT. It codes for CSAGDTGRPNQPQHF.

As to this clonotype: Since a much larger clone is just one base distant, this may be a read error. This chain uses TRBV28 with TRBJ2-5, with TRBD2 as a possible D gene (6 bases). The V gene lost 7 bases and the J gene lost 1 base, with 13 bases spanning the gap. From germline, CDR1 is MDHEN and CDR2 SYDVKM. CDR3 length: 14 amino acids. In nucleotides, the CDR3 is TGTGCCAGCAATCCTGGGGGGACCCAAGAGACCCAGTACTTC. Amino acid sequence: CASNPGGTQETQYF.

The V call is TRBV20-1, the J call TRBJ1-1, with TRBD1 as a possible D gene (6 bases). The CDR3 consists of 12 residues. The ends were cut back, 3 bases at V and 6 bases at J, with 11 bases in the middle. Germline V gives CDR1 DFQATT, CDR2 SNEGSKA (reference sequence). The CDR3 is CSARLRGAEAFF. The CDR3 nucleotides read TGCAGTGCTAGGTTGAGGGGGGCTGAAGCTTTCTTT.

The chain joins TRBV7-2 to TRBJ2-7; no clear D gene. The V gene lost 1 base and the J gene lost 6 bases, with 16 bases spanning the gap. The germline CDR1 and CDR2 sequences are SGHTA and FQGNSA. This CDR3 comprises 15 residues. CDR3 DNA: TGTGCCAGCAGCTTAGATGGTTCGGCAGTGCGCGAGCAGTACTTC. Translated, it gives CASSLDGSAVREQYF.

This clonotype was seen once. This sequence joins TRBV11-3 and TRBJ2-1; weak D call: TRBD1 (5 bases). The germline gives CDR1 SGHNT, CDR2 YENEEA. The CDR3 spans 16 residues. Trimming left V 5 bases short and J 0 bases short, with 14 bases between. For the CDR3, the DNA is TGTGCCAGCAGCGACAGTTGGCGGAGCTCCTACAATGAGCAGTTCTTC. Protein sequence: CASSDSWRSSYNEQFF.

This sequence joins TRBV18 and TRBJ2-7; TRBD2 might be the D (6 bases). The V gene lost 6 bases and the J gene lost 4 bases, with 16 bases spanning the gap. Germline CDR1 is KGHSH and CDR2 is LQKENI. This CDR3 has 14 amino acids. The CDR3: CASSPLGRGYEQYF. The CDR3 nucleotides read TGTGCCAGCTCGCCCCTCGGGAGAGGGTACGAGCAGTACTTC.

This clonotype was detected ten times or more. The chain has TRBV29-1 and TRBJ2-5; D call uncertain. Looked up from germline, CDR1 is SQVTM and CDR2 is ANQGSEA. The CDR3 extends over 12 amino acids. V was trimmed by 7 bases and J by 5 bases, leaving 14 bases between them. This CDR3 reads CSATQLGETQYF. CDR3 DNA: TGCAGCGCTACCCAATTGGGGGAGACCCAGTACTTC.

The rearrangement uses TRBV4-2 and TRBJ2-7; the match to TRBD2 covers 8 bases. The CDR3 contains 15 residues. The V segment lost 7 bases and the J segment 0 bases; nucleotides outside the gene matches: 8. The germline V gene has CDR1 LGHNA and CDR2 YNFKEQ. CDR3 sequence (DNA): TGTGCCAGCAAATTAGCGGGGACGAGCTCCTACGAGCAGTACTTC. Its translation is CASKLAGTSSYEQYF.

A remark on this clonotype: A read error may account for a junction end that differs from germline. V gene TRBV7-9 combines with J gene TRBJ1-2; no firm D call. The CDR3 totals 15 residues. Germline V gene data show CDR1 as SEHNR and CDR2 as FQNEAQ (reference sequence). This CDR3 is CACSYTAAAPYGYTF. The CDR3 DNA sequence: TGTGCCTGCAGCTACACGGCAGCCGCCCCGTATGGCTACACCTTC.

This clonotype was seen a few times. V is TRBV20-1 and J is TRBJ2-3, with D unclear. Trimming took off 3 bases at V and 0 bases at J, with 10 bases between the two ends. The CDR3 has 14 residues. The germline gives CDR1 DFQATT, CDR2 SNEGSKA (reference sequence). CDR3 region: CSASDSSSTDTQYF. CDR3 bases: TGCAGTGCTAGTGACTCCTCAAGCACAGATACGCAGTATTTT.